Following are 20 T cell receptor beta chains from one sample sequenced in a study of control samples from healthy donors and cancer patients. The data were produced by immunoSEQ multiplex PCR, yet TCRdb's version contains in-frame clones alone and is incomplete. The table records under 200,000 clones, roughly 94% of them present only once. The sequenced material came from PBMCs. The source of these receptors is a man between 60 and 75 years old with colorectal cancer.

This clone occurred once. The chain couples TRBV11-3 to TRBJ2-3, with a weak D call TRBD1 (5 bases). V lost 5 bases and J 2 bases, leaving 20 bases between the germline ends. The germline V gene has CDR1 SGHNT and CDR2 YENEEA. CDR3 length equals 17 residues. CDR3 in amino acids: CASSPGLTTGLTDTQYF. CDR3 in DNA: TGTGCCAGCAGCCCCGGGTTAACCACAGGTCTCACAGATACGCAGTATTTT.

The chain recombines TRBV5-8 with TRBJ1-5; TRBD1 agrees at 9 bases. This CDR3 is built from 15 residues. CDR1 is SGHTS and CDR2 is YDEGEE in the germline V gene. Trimming removed 3 bases from V and 2 bases from J; junction bases left unmatched: 3. For the CDR3, the DNA is TGTGCCAGCAGCTCTAGGACAGGGGGCAATCAGCCCCAGCATTTT. Translated, it gives CASSSRTGGNQPQHF.

The rearrangement joins TRBV19 to TRBJ2-3, with no clear D. The CDR3 contains 14 residues. Germline-derived CDR1 and CDR2 are LNHDA and SQIVND (reference sequence). The V end lost 2 bases, the J end lost 3 bases, and 9 bases lay between the germline ends. In DNA form, the CDR3 reads TGTGCCAGTAGTATACGAAGAGCAACAGATACGCAGTATTTT. Protein product: CASSIRRATDTQYF.

The J gene is TRBJ1-1, the V gene TRBV7-8; tentative D call: TRBD1 (6 bases). The length of the CDR3 is 16 residues. Germline loops: CDR1 SGHVS, CDR2 FQNEAQ. Trimming cost V 4 bases and J 1 base, with 16 bases left between them. CDR3 sequence: CASSSQGLPPNTEAFF. CDR3 sequence (DNA): TGTGCCAGCAGCTCACAGGGTTTGCCCCCGAACACTGAAGCTTTCTTT. Complete variable domain (other parts from reference TRBV7-8 and TRBJ1-1): GAGVSQSPRYKVAKRGQDVALRCDPISGHVSLFWYQQALGQGPEFLTYFQNEAQLDKSGLPSDRFFAERPEGSVSTLKIQRTQQEDSAVYLCASSSQGLPPNTEAFFGQGTRLTVV.

The V gene is TRBV2, the J gene TRBJ1-4; D remains ambiguous. The V end lost 4 bases, the J end lost 0 bases, and 12 bases lay between the germline ends. The CDR3 spans 16 residues. CDR1 is SNHLY and CDR2 is FYNNEI in the germline V gene. Written as DNA, the CDR3 is TGTGCCAGCAGTGGGAGGACGCCTGCAACTAATGAAAAACTGTTTTTT. Amino acids: CASSGRTPATNEKLFF.

This chain joins TRBV6-5 and TRBJ2-7, with TRBD2 identical over 7 bases. Germline V CDR1 and CDR2: MNHEY, SVGAGI. This CDR3 is built from 15 residues. The ends lost 7 bases at V and 3 bases at J; junction bases unmatched: 12. The CDR3 DNA reads as TGTGCCAGCACCCCCCGTAGGGGAGGGCTCTACGAGCAGTACTTC. This encodes CASTPRRGGLYEQYF.

The chain recombines TRBV18 with TRBJ1-1; 8 nucleotides agree with TRBD1. V lost 4 bases, J lost 1 base, and 5 bases stayed unmatched. Germline CDR1 and CDR2: KGHSH and LQKENI. The CDR3 contains 15 residues. The CDR3 spells CASSLGQGGNTEAFF. The CDR3 nucleotides read TGTGCCAGCTCACTAGGACAGGGAGGGAACACTGAAGCTTTCTTT.

The V call is TRBV11-2, the J call TRBJ2-7, with unresolved D. Per germline, CDR1 SGHAT and CDR2 FQNNGV. This CDR3 region has 11 residues. Trimming took off 8 bases at V and 3 bases at J, with 8 bases between the two ends. CDR3 region: CASGSIYEQYF. In DNA form, the CDR3 reads TGTGCCAGCGGGTCGATCTACGAGCAGTACTTC.

The chain recombines TRBV19 with TRBJ1-1; D unresolved. Germline-derived CDR1 and CDR2 are LNHDA and SQIVND (reference sequence). V lost 4 bases to trimming and J lost 3 bases, with 6 bases between them. The CDR3 loop spans 12 amino acids. CDR3 bases: TGTGCCAGTAGTACCTCGGACACTGAAGCTTTCTTT. The encoded protein is CASSTSDTEAFF.

The rearrangement joins TRBV7-2 to TRBJ2-3; 9 bases align to TRBD2. The V and J ends lost 3 bases and 1 base, in that order; junction bases with no gene match: 5. Germline values: CDR1 SGHTA, CDR2 FQGNSA. CDR3 size: 16 residues. The CDR3 protein is CASSLERGAGTDTQYF. Here the CDR3 DNA reads TGTGCCAGCAGCTTGGAGCGGGGGGCGGGCACAGATACGCAGTATTTT.

V is TRBV19 and J is TRBJ1-4, with D tentatively TRBD1 (5 bases). Germline CDR1 and CDR2: LNHDA and SQIVND (reference sequence). CDR3 length: 14 residues. Trimming pared 3 bases from V and 6 bases from J, leaving 11 bases between. In DNA, the CDR3 is TGTGCCAGTAGTATGCGGGGCAGCGATGAAAAACTGTTTTTT. Translation gives CASSMRGSDEKLFF. The full variable domain, completed using reference TRBV19 and TRBJ1-4, is DGGITQSPKYLFRKEGQNVTLSCEQNLNHDAMYWYRQDPGQGLRLIYYSQIVNDFQKGDIAEGYSVSREKKESFPLTVTSAQKNPTAFYLCASSMRGSDEKLFFGSGTQLSVL.

This chain connects TRBV5-5 to TRBJ1-2; D is perhaps TRBD1 (5 bases). The ends were cut back, 0 bases at V and 3 bases at J, with 18 bases in the middle. The germline gives CDR1 SGHKS, CDR2 YYEKEE (reference sequence). This CDR3 comprises 17 residues. The CDR3 protein is CASSLGPAGGKDYGYTF. CDR3 nucleotide sequence: TGTGCCAGCAGCTTGGGCCCCGCGGGGGGGAAGGACTATGGCTACACCTTC.

The rearrangement links TRBV10-3 to TRBJ2-7, with TRBD1 matching over 9 bases. The CDR3 is 13 residues long. In germline, CDR1 is ENHRY, CDR2 SYGVKD. After removal of 10 bases from V and 4 bases from J, the junction contained 8 bases not matched to a gene. DNA of the CDR3: TGTGCCACCCACGGACAGGGGCAGTACGAGCAGTACTTC. Amino acids: CATHGQGQYEQYF.

CDR3 coding DNA: TGCAGCGTTGTCGGTCAGGGGGCGTTGCAAGAGACCCAGTACTTC. Its translation: CSVVGQGALQETQYF. V and J are TRBV29-1 and TRBJ2-5; the match to TRBD1 covers 8 bases. V was pared by 4 bases and J by 2 bases, with 9 bases of the junction left unmatched. Germline CDR1 reads SQVTM; CDR2 reads ANQGSEA. This CDR3 has 15 residues.

V usage is TRBV30 and J usage is TRBJ1-2; D gene ambiguous. The germline V and J ends were trimmed by 3 bases and 1 base, with 9 bases remaining between them. The germline V gene encodes CDR1 GTSNPN and CDR2 SVGIG (reference sequence). The CDR3 contains 13 residues. The CDR3 region is CAWSPSGNYGYTF. CDR3 DNA sequence: TGTGCCTGGAGCCCGAGTGGTAACTATGGCTACACCTTC.

CDR3 nucleotide sequence: TGTGCCAGCCGCGGGACAGGGGGCGGCGGTGTCACTGAAGCTTTCTTT. Its protein is CASRGTGGGGVTEAFF. This chain links TRBV9 with TRBJ1-1; 12 nucleotides line up with TRBD1. Germline lookup yields CDR1 SGDLS and CDR2 YYNGEE. The CDR3 loop spans 16 amino acids. J was trimmed by 4 bases and V by 7 bases; bases with no gene match: 11.

V is TRBV5-1 and J is TRBJ1-5; 7 bases are shared with TRBD1. Germline V lookup: CDR1 SGHRS, CDR2 YFSETQ. The CDR3 length is 15 residues. J gave up 2 bases and V 0 bases, and 2 bases lay outside the gene matches. CDR3 in DNA: TGCGCCAGCAGCTTGGAGGGGGCGGGCAATCAGCCCCAGCATTTT. Its translation: CASSLEGAGNQPQHF.

This rearrangement joins TRBV3-1 (or the pseudogene TRBV3-2) to TRBJ1-5, with D possibly being TRBD1 (5 bases). CDR1 LGHDT and CDR2 YNNKEL come from the germline V gene (reference sequence). This CDR3 contains 13 residues. Trimming took 3 bases from V and 14 from J, leaving 17 bases between them. This chain's CDR3 is CASSQRMDTLKHF. The CDR3 DNA reads as TGTGCCAGCAGCCAGAGGATGGACACCTTGAAGCATTTT.

The chain couples TRBV19 to TRBJ1-5; D is ambiguous. V was cut by 5 bases and J by 6 bases, with 14 bases left in between. CDR1 and CDR2 (germline): LNHDA, SQIVND (reference sequence). The CDR3 extends over 14 amino acids. In nucleotides, the CDR3 is TGTGCCAGTAGTGTGAGACTGCTCGGTCAGCCCCAGCATTTT. It is translated as CASSVRLLGQPQHF.

The chain couples TRBV6-2 or TRBV6-3 to TRBJ1-2; TRBD1 matches at 8 bases. CDR3 length equals 16 residues. Trimming took 2 bases from V and 4 from J; bases not matched to a gene: 9. Germline V gene sequence: CDR1 MNHEY, CDR2 SVGEGT. The CDR3, as DNA: TGTGCCAGCAGTTACCCAACAGGGGGTGAGGTCTATGGCTACACCTTC. This gives the protein CASSYPTGGEVYGYTF.